This T cell receptor beta chain was captured in a study of blood T cell repertoires in COVID-19 (dated by TCRdb to the early 2020s). Describing the broader study: Samples covering the acute and convalescent phases of COVID-19 were provided by collaborators in the United States, Italy and Spain. Subjects who had been exposed to COVID-19, were actively infected with it, or had recovered from it provided the deeply sampled blood TCRbeta repertoires that made up the dataset. The material from the prospective study consisted of cDNA or gDNA derived from T cells, B-cell-depleted T cells, or PBMCs. HLA class I and class II types, where available, came from metadata supplied by the sample provider rather than from assay-based typing. The repertoires were released in a freely available public database intended as a resource for research on the immune response to SARS-CoV-2. The sample metadata nearly always contained a de-identified subject ID, COVID-19 status, age in years and sex. The samples were drawn from the first 160 participants of the ongoing ImmuneRACE study and from 950 to 1,500 subjects provided by 6 global collaborators. Summary of the overall study and its limitations: The quantity of clinical and demographic metadata differed by source and by participant and was supplied without curation.

This clone was found once. No cognate antigen has been identified for it. It has no much larger one-base neighbor in the sample; base qualities were not kept. TCRbeta CDR3 regions were amplified from genomic DNA using the immunoSEQ Assay, a bias-controlled multiplex PCR. The study's processing was this. Nucleated cell counts per sample were estimated from amplification of reference gene primers within the assay. To quantify the absolute abundance of each unique TCRbeta CDR3 rearrangement, sequence reads were collapsed and filtered. Productive Simpson clonality was computed per sample as the square root of Simpson's diversity index over productive rearrangements. Drawn from immuneACCESS, this table holds only the in-frame rearrangements with V and J called that TCRdb kept. Clones are partly lost; checked studies trace under half to an unresolved V gene and leave the rest unexplained. Clonal size and the V and J genes are those of that table, whereas D and trimming came from the DNA. Here the sample has under 200,000 clones; approximately 87% occur a single time. Around 9.9% of the sample is taken by the ten largest.

The CDR3 measures 11 amino acids from cysteine to phenylalanine. The kept DNA is CDR3 alone, 33 bases in frame from the first base. V loses 2 bases of germline sequence and J loses 10 bases, and the interval between the two ends is 6 bases. The germline V gene (reference sequence) supplies CDR1 LGHDT and CDR2 YNNKEL. One collaborating source in Seattle enrolled patients during active infection and followed them longitudinally through the course of disease. Whole blood was collected in K2EDTA tubes by collaborating institutions according to the institutions' own protocols. Collaborator samples were shipped for TCRbeta analysis as frozen whole blood, isolated PBMCs, or DNA extracted from either sample type.

Material: peripheral blood. This receptor chain uses TRBV3-1 (or the pseudogene TRBV3-2) and TRBJ2-1; no D gene is confidently identified. The TCR originated in a woman in her fifties or sixties with COVID-19, enrolled during active disease. CDR3 region: CASSQLVEQFF. The DNA reads TGTGCCAGCAGCCAACTAGTAGAGCAGTTCTTC.